This T cell receptor beta chain is drawn from a study of shared clonotypes between healthy human individuals. CDR1 is SGHVS, CDR2 FQNEAQ, per germline. This CDR3 has 14 amino acids. The V gene lost 2 bases and the J gene lost 0 bases, with 8 bases spanning the gap. The sample holds one count of this clone. The deep-level immunoSEQ assay was used. The table came from immunoSEQ multiplex PCR; TCRdb's copy has only in-frame clones and leaves some out. The sample holds over a million clones; 95% to 97% are singletons and the top ten take 1% to 1.5%. The chain carries TRBV7-8 and TRBJ2-7; D is unresolved. Sequencing was carried out using naive CD4+ T cells sorted from blood. Noted subset: CD45RA+ positively selected. The clonotype comes from a man aged 25-45 years in good health. Here the CDR3 DNA reads TGTGCCAGCAGCTTAAGTCCTGCCTCCTACGAGCAGTACTTC. This codes for CASSLSPASYEQYF.